The sequence of this TCR beta chain was determined in a study of blood T cell repertoires in COVID-19 (dated by TCRdb to the early 2020s). General notes on the study: Samples covering the acute and convalescent phases of COVID-19 were provided by collaborators in the United States, Italy and Spain. HLA class I and class II types, where available, came from metadata supplied by the sample provider rather than from assay-based typing. The repertoires were made available in a free public database intended to serve as a resource for research on the immune response to SARS-CoV-2. The dataset comprised deeply sampled blood TCRbeta repertoires from subjects exposed to, actively infected with, or recovered from COVID-19. Nearly every sample came with metadata listing a de-identified subject ID, COVID-19 status, age in years and sex. The samples were drawn from the first 160 participants of the ongoing ImmuneRACE study and from 950 to 1,500 subjects provided by 6 global collaborators. The prospective study material was composed of cDNA or gDNA derived from T cells, B-cell-depleted T cells, or PBMCs.

TCRbeta CDR3 regions were amplified from genomic DNA using the immunoSEQ Assay, a bias-controlled multiplex PCR. The published analysis was carried out like this. Within the assay, amplification of reference gene primers was used to estimate how many nucleated cells each sample contained. Sequence reads were collapsed and filtered to measure the absolute abundance of every unique TCRbeta CDR3 rearrangement. For each sample, productive Simpson clonality was calculated as the square root of Simpson's diversity index across productive rearrangements. The source is immuneACCESS, and TCRdb retained only in-frame sequences with V and J called. Part of the clones is not carried over; for the studies checked, unresolved V genes explain less than half of this, and the remainder is unexplained. The V and J calls and clone size come from that table; D and trimming were worked out from the DNA. Recorded for this sample are approximately 220,000 clones; 80% to 90% of them occurred a single time. Together, the top ten hold 7% to 10% of the sample.

Each collaborating institution followed its own protocols to collect whole blood in K2EDTA tubes. Collaborator samples were shipped for TCRbeta analysis as frozen whole blood, isolated PBMCs, or DNA extracted from either sample type. As concerns this clone: Its antigen is currently not known. Per-base qualities were not stored, and no clone one base away is much larger.

Sequences SGHRS (CDR1) and YFSETQ (CDR2) are obtained from the germline V gene. The junction shows trimming of 4 bases on V and 4 bases on J, plus 14 bases between the germline ends. The CDR3 has 14 amino acids, counting the end cysteine and phenylalanine. Only the CDR3 portion is preserved as DNA: 42 bases, with reading frame beginning at the first base. Findings and caveats that apply to the study as a whole: Clinical and demographic metadata were provided uncurated, with the amount varying by source and participant.

Recombination joined TRBV5-1 with TRBJ1-1; perhaps TRBD1 is the D gene, with 6 bases matching. The sample comprised peripheral blood. This sequence was found in a woman in her 50s with acute or convalescent COVID-19. The CDR3: CASSKTQGTTEAFF. The DNA sequence is TGCGCCAGCAGCAAGACACAGGGTACCACTGAAGCTTTCTTT.